A selection of T cell receptor beta chains follows, all from one sample in a study of blood T cell repertoires in COVID-19. Libraries were prepared by immunoSEQ multiplex PCR; TCRdb keeps only in-frame clonotypes and omits some of them. The sample carries around 85,000 clones, more than 70% recorded once. Specimen: peripheral blood. The origin of the receptors is a man over 45 with active COVID-19. CDR3s include the opening cysteine and the closing phenylalanine or tryptophan. The D gene is left open where the match is weak. Size is omitted from some rows. Given values are once, few, many or a class for expanded clones.

clone_size,d_call,v_call,j_call,cdr3_nt,cdr3_aa
.,TRBD1,TRBV6-7,TRBJ2-7,TGTGCCAGCAGTCCCGGACAGGCCTCCTACGAGCAGTACTTC,CASSPGQASYEQYF
.,.,TRBV15,TRBJ1-4,TGTGCCACCAGCAGAGCCCCCAGGGAATATGAAAAACTGTTTTTT,CATSRAPREYEKLFF
.,.,TRBV7-9,TRBJ1-1,TGTGCCAGCAGCTCACAGCCTAACACTGAAGCTTTCTTT,CASSSQPNTEAFF
.,TRBD1,TRBV27,TRBJ1-2,TGTGCCAGCAGTCCTGACAGGGGCTTTGGCTACACCTTC,CASSPDRGFGYTF
.,.,TRBV19,TRBJ2-7,TGTGCCAGTAGCCAGGGATCGCACGAGCAGTACTTC,CASSQGSHEQYF
.,.,TRBV7-9,TRBJ1-3,TGTGCCAGCAGCTTAGGGCAACCGAACTCTGGAAACACCATATATTTT,CASSLGQPNSGNTIYF
few,TRBD1,TRBV2,TRBJ2-7,TGTGCCAGCATTAGGGACAGGGGAAGGGGATTGGGCTACGAGCAGTACTTC,CASIRDRGRGLGYEQYF
.,TRBD1,TRBV3-1/TRBV3-2,TRBJ1-2,TGTGCCAGCAGCCAAGGGAAGGGGGCAGGGAATGGCTACACCTTC,CASSQGKGAGNGYTF
few,.,TRBV11-2,TRBJ1-1,TGTGCCAGCAGCTTAGGGCAGGGAATTTTCCCTACGGCCGCAGCTTTCTTT,CASSLGQGIFPTAAAFF
.,TRBD1,TRBV28,TRBJ1-5,TGTGCCAGCCGGGACAGTCTCAATCAGCCCCAGCATTTT,CASRDSLNQPQHF
.,TRBD1,TRBV12-3/TRBV12-4,TRBJ1-4,TGTGCCAGCAGCCGAGGGACAGTTGAAAAACTGTTTTTT,CASSRGTVEKLFF
.,.,TRBV7-6,TRBJ1-1,TGTGCCAGCAGCTCACGACTGTCCCCAGGGGATGAAGCTTTCTTT,CASSSRLSPGDEAFF
.,TRBD1,TRBV7-8,TRBJ1-4,TGTGCCAGCAGCGGAAGACAGGGGCGAGGGAATGAAAAACTGTTTTTT,CASSGRQGRGNEKLFF
.,TRBD2,TRBV4-3,TRBJ2-5,TGCGCCAGCAGCCAAGGTCGGGGGGTTCAAGAGACCCAGTACTTC,CASSQGRGVQETQYF
few,TRBD2,TRBV11-2,TRBJ2-7,TGTGCCAGCAGCTTAGGGGGGGGCTCCTACGAGCAGTACTTC,CASSLGGGSYEQYF
once,TRBD1,TRBV6-5,TRBJ2-7,TGTGCCAGCAGTCAAACAGGGGGCCCCTACGAGCAGTACTTC,CASSQTGGPYEQYF
.,TRBD1,TRBV9,TRBJ2-3,TGCACGACAGGGCGCACAGATACGCAGTATTTT,CTTGRTDTQYF
.,.,TRBV19,TRBJ2-4,TGTGCCAGTAGTATAAGTGAGGCTTTAGCCAAAAACATTCAGTACTTC,CASSISEALAKNIQYF
.,.,TRBV7-8,TRBJ1-3,TGTGCCAGCAGCTTGGGGCAGGGTGGAAACACCATATATTTT,CASSLGQGGNTIYF
.,.,TRBV7-2,TRBJ1-5,TGTGCCAGCAGCTCGGGATTCGAGTATCAGCCCCAGCATTTT,CASSSGFEYQPQHF
few,TRBD1,TRBV2,TRBJ1-5,TGTGCCAGCAGTGAAACAGGGGGCGGCAATCAGCCCCAGCATTTT,CASSETGGGNQPQHF
.,TRBD1,TRBV27,TRBJ2-3,TGTGCCAGCAGTTTCAGGGGACAGAGTAGCACAGATACGCAGTATTTT,CASSFRGQSSTDTQYF
once,.,TRBV13,TRBJ1-1,TGTGCCAGCAGCTCCCCGGGTGGCACTGAAGCTTTCTTT,CASSSPGGTEAFF
.,.,TRBV9,TRBJ2-7,TGTGCCAGCAGCGTAAGACCGGGGTACGAGCAGTACTTC,CASSVRPGYEQYF
.,TRBD1,TRBV24-1,TRBJ1-2,TGTGCCACCAGTGATCGTCTGACAGGGGGCGGCTACACCTTC,CATSDRLTGGGYTF
.,TRBD2,TRBV29-1,TRBJ2-7,TGCAGCGTCGGGACTAGCGGGAACGAGCAGTACTTC,CSVGTSGNEQYF
.,TRBD2,TRBV2,TRBJ2-7,TGTGCCAGGACCGGACTAGCGGGAGGGCCAAGCTACGAGCAGTACTTC,CARTGLAGGPSYEQYF